This T cell receptor (beta chain) emerged from a study of T cells after yellow fever vaccination (dated 2019 in TCRdb). Regarding the research as a whole: The SMART-Seq v4 Ultra Low Input RNA kit was used to prepare libraries from fractions with low cell numbers. Two healthy male donors, one aged 18 to 30 and one aged 30 to 40 years, made up the cohort. To follow T-cell clones before and after both primary and booster YFV17D yellow fever vaccination, bulk TCR alpha and beta repertoires underwent longitudinal sequencing. Blood was collected at multiple timepoints before and after primary and secondary immunization, and bulk PBMC replicates and cell subsets were isolated. Overall study results and their limits: Computational filtering was required because FACS-sorted repertoires could contain abundant contaminating clonotypes from the bulk population. After the booster, most of the clones that had expanded following primary vaccination were detected again (approximately 95% of CD4 and around 87% of CD8), which suggests that memory was broadly maintained. A small share of clonotypes occurred in both CD4 and CD8 compartments, likely arising from convergent recombination. Compared with the primary T-cell response, the secondary T-cell response was weaker but faster, peaking on day 5 rather than day 15. Because only a couple of donors were included in the study, the extent to which the findings can be generalized is limited.

The treatment or condition label, read with the paper, signifies: live attenuated yellow fever vaccine strain. At each blood-draw timepoint, two biological replicates of bulk PBMCs were collected. PBMCs were isolated from peripheral blood using a standard Ficoll-Paque protocol. TriZol was used to extract RNA from bulk PBMCs, from CD4 and CD8 fractions, and from dextramer-positive and dextramer-negative fractions. In regard to this clonotype: This clone's antigen is unknown. No base-level quality is on record; no much larger clone is a single base apart.

Relative to germline, V is missing 5 bases and J is missing 4 bases, with 9 bases of the junction outside any gene match. The germline V gene supplies CDR1 KGHSH and CDR2 LQKENI. Taken from cysteine to phenylalanine, the CDR3 has 15 residues. Just the 45-base CDR3 DNA is kept, in frame starting at base 1. Synthesis of TCR cDNA relied on 5'RACE template switching, a step that introduced a universal primer site along with unique molecular identifiers. Priming of cDNA synthesis was performed from both the TCR alpha and TCR beta constant segments. Two PCR steps were used to amplify libraries, with sample barcodes and sequencing adapters being added in the second step. Libraries were sequenced on Illumina HiSeq 2500 (2x100 bp) or NovaSeq (2x150 bp). For the original study's pipeline: Reads were demultiplexed and collapsed into UMI consensus sequences with MIGEC, and V(D)J alignment was performed with MiXCR. Clonotypes responding to the vaccine were identified with edgeR on replicate PBMC samples, with the criteria of FDR below 0.01 and a log2 fold change above 5 up to day 15. Each bulk clonotype was labeled CD4 or CD8 based on which sequenced repertoire, CD4 or CD8, contained the clonotype at higher abundance. Clones were called with MiXCR by TCRdb after fastp trimmed the public reads at Q25, and only in-frame beta chains were retained. Here each entry gathers all rows of one CDR3 protein and keeps the most common genes and DNA. These V and J calls are TCRdb output, not the study's own analysis. For this sample the table gives 450,000 to 600,000 distinct CDR3 sequences, of which 13% were detected only once. The ten largest clones capture over 12% of the sample.

This sequence originates from a young man who received the YFV17D yellow fever vaccine. The sequencing here drew on PBMCs, taken on the day of the yellow fever booster vaccination. The receptor chain draws on TRBV18 and TRBJ1-2, with 8 bases aligning to TRBD1. The CDR3 corresponds to CASSMGQAPSYGYTF. DNA sequence: TGTGCCAGCTCAATGGGACAGGCACCTTCCTATGGCTACACCTTC. The CDR3 plus the reference TRBV18 and TRBJ1-2 genes for the other parts give the full variable domain: NAGVMQNPRHLVRRRGQEARLRCSPMKGHSHVYWYRQLPEEGLKFMVYLQKENIIDESGMPKERFSAEFPKEGPSILRIQQVVRGDSAAYFCASSMGQAPSYGYTFGSGTRLTVV.